A selection of T cell receptor beta chains follows, all from one sample in a study of shared clonotypes between healthy human individuals. The data were produced by immunoSEQ multiplex PCR, yet TCRdb's version contains in-frame clones alone and is incomplete. This sample yields about 1 million clones, of which roughly 70% are seen a single time; roughly 1.5% belongs to the top ten. The specimen sequenced was memory CD4+ T cells sorted from blood. These receptors were obtained from a young man in good health. CDR3s include the opening cysteine and the closing phenylalanine or tryptophan. D genes are given only for firm matches. Some rows have no size entry. The others give once, few or many, or a class for an expanded clone.

>TRBJ2-5|NA|NA|TRBV5-5
TGTGCCAGCAGTTTACTCGAGGGGGCCCAGTACTTC
CASSLLEGAQYF
>TRBJ1-6|few|NA|TRBV30
TGTGCCTGGAGTGCCCCAGGAGCGACAGCTATTAATTCACCCCTCCACTTT
CAWSAPGATAINSPLHF
>TRBJ1-1|NA|TRBD1|TRBV19
TGTGCCAGTAGCGGGACAGCGAACACTGAAGCTTTCTTT
CASSGTANTEAFF
>TRBJ1-2|NA|NA|TRBV5-6
TGTGCCAGCAGCTTCGAGCGGGCTAACTATGGCTACACCTTC
CASSFERANYGYTF
>TRBJ2-7|few|NA|TRBV7-9
TGTGCCAGCAGCTTAGCAGGCGAGCAGTACTTC
CASSLAGEQYF
>TRBJ2-7|NA|TRBD2|TRBV5-4
TGTGCCAGCAGCCGATCGAGCGGGAGATCTTTCTCCTACGAGCAGTACTTC
CASSRSSGRSFSYEQYF
>TRBJ2-2|once|NA|TRBV11-2
TGTGCCAGCAGCTTTTACTCGGGGTGGGCGAACACCGGGGAGCTGTTTTTT
CASSFYSGWANTGELFF
>TRBJ2-2|NA|NA|TRBV18
TGTGCCAGCTCACCCCCACAGGGAAACACCGGGGAGCTGTTTTTT
CASSPPQGNTGELFF
>TRBJ1-6|NA|NA|TRBV18
TGTGCCAGCTCCGCGAACCTTGATCCACCCCTCCACTTT
CASSANLDPPLHF
>TRBJ2-2|NA|TRBD1|TRBV10-3
TGTGCCATCAACAGGGGGAACACCGGGGAGCTGTTTTTT
CAINRGNTGELFF
>TRBJ2-7|NA|TRBD1|TRBV7-9
TGTGCCAGCAGCGTAGGGGGACAGGGGCACGAGCAGTACTTC
CASSVGGQGHEQYF
>TRBJ2-1|NA|TRBD2|TRBV7-3
TGTGCCAGCAGCTTAGTGGGACTAGCGGGTAATGAGCAGTTCTTC
CASSLVGLAGNEQFF
>TRBJ1-5|NA|NA|TRBV5-1
TGCGCCAGCAGCCCCGACGGAATACCCAATCAGCCCCAGCATTTT
CASSPDGIPNQPQHF
>TRBJ1-1|NA|NA|TRBV7-9
TGTGCCAGCACCTTGGTTATGAACACTGAAGCTTTCTTT
CASTLVMNTEAFF
>TRBJ2-1|NA|TRBD2|TRBV27
TGTGCCAGCAGTTCTCTGACGGGGGGGGGCACCAGCTCCTACAATGAGCAGTTCTTC
CASSSLTGGGTSSYNEQFF
>TRBJ2-5|NA|NA|TRBV12-2
TGTGCAAGTCGCCGACCCCCTAGCGGGGGGATAAAAGAGACCCAGTACTTC
CASRRPPSGGIKETQYF
>TRBJ1-2|NA|TRBD1|TRBV30
TGTGCCTGGAGCGTTTCAGGGGGAACGGGCTACACCTTC
CAWSVSGGTGYTF
>TRBJ1-1|NA|NA|TRBV18
TGTGCCACCCAAGCGGGGCGGGAGGGCGGAGCTTTCTTT
CATQAGREGGAFF
>TRBJ2-7|NA|NA|TRBV4-1
TGCGCCAGCAGCCAAGTTTCGACCCGATACGAGCAGTACTTC
CASSQVSTRYEQYF
>TRBJ1-6|NA|TRBD1|TRBV30
TGTGCCTGGAGTCAAGGGACAGGGCTGCACTCACCCCTCCACTTT
CAWSQGTGLHSPLHF
>TRBJ1-1|few|NA|TRBV19
TGTGCCAGTAGTATAGTTTCGTTTAGGACTGAAGCTTTCTTT
CASSIVSFRTEAFF
>TRBJ2-3|NA|NA|TRBV2
TGTGCCAGCAGTGGAGGCGGGGGCCCGCAGTATTTT
CASSGGGGPQYF
>TRBJ2-7|NA|TRBD2|TRBV6-6
TGTGCCAGCAGCCTTGGCGGGAGTGGCTCCTACGAGCAGTACTTC
CASSLGGSGSYEQYF
>TRBJ2-3|NA|TRBD2|TRBV5-1
TGCGCCAGCAGCGGGATTAGCGGGAAGGGCACAGATACGCAGTATTTT
CASSGISGKGTDTQYF
>TRBJ2-3|NA|NA|TRBV30
TGTGCCTGGAGTGTACGTGGGGGGAATACGCAGTATTTT
CAWSVRGGNTQYF
>TRBJ1-1|NA|TRBD1|TRBV9
TGTGCCAGCAGCGTTAGGACAGGGCTGGGCACTGAAGCTTTCTTT
CASSVRTGLGTEAFF
>TRBJ2-2|NA|NA|TRBV5-1
TGCGCCAGCAGCCCTACGGTGTCCACCGGGGAGCTGTTTTTT
CASSPTVSTGELFF
>TRBJ1-1|few|TRBD1|TRBV5-1
TGCGCCAGCAGCTCGGACAGGGGTTATATGAACACTGAAGCTTTCTTT
CASSSDRGYMNTEAFF
>TRBJ1-1|NA|NA|TRBV21-1
TGTGCCAGCAGCAAAAGGAAAAGGGACAGGGCGGTAACTGAAGCTTTCTTT
CASSKRKRDRAVTEAFF
>TRBJ2-1|NA|TRBD2|TRBV19
TGTGCCACTAGAAACAGGCAACCGGGGGGTGAGCAGTTCTTC
CATRNRQPGGEQFF
>TRBJ1-5|NA|NA|TRBV7-9
TGTGCCAGCCGGGAAAGGGACAATCAGCCCCAGCATTTT
CASRERDNQPQHF
>TRBJ2-7|NA|NA|TRBV5-4
TGTGCCAGCAGCTTGGCCACCAGATACGAGCAGTACTTC
CASSLATRYEQYF
>TRBJ2-7|NA|NA|TRBV5-4
TGTGCCAGCAGCTTATCAGGAGATTCCTCCTACGAGCAGTACTTC
CASSLSGDSSYEQYF
>TRBJ1-1|few|NA|TRBV19
TGTGCCAGTAGGCCCGACAGGATGAACACTGAAGCTTTCTTT
CASRPDRMNTEAFF
>TRBJ2-7|NA|TRBD1|TRBV27
TGTGCCAGCAGTCCTTGGACAGGTTCCTACGAGCAGTACTTC
CASSPWTGSYEQYF
>TRBJ1-1|NA|TRBD1|TRBV28
TGTGCCAGCACCGATTCTGGCAGGGGGGCTGAAGCTTTCTTT
CASTDSGRGAEAFF
>TRBJ1-2|few|NA|TRBV2
TGTGCCAGCAGTACTCGAGACTACACCTTC
CASSTRDYTF
>TRBJ1-1|once|NA|TRBV6-6
TGTGCCAGTCTTACCGTGAACACTGAAGCTTTCTTT
CASLTVNTEAFF
>TRBJ2-3|NA|NA|TRBV18
TGTGCCAGCTCATCCAGTACAGATACGCAGTATTTT
CASSSSTDTQYF
>TRBJ1-6|few|TRBD1|TRBV5-1
TGCGCCAGCAGCCGTACAGGGGCGAATTCACCCCTCCACTTT
CASSRTGANSPLHF
>TRBJ2-4|once|NA|TRBV7-2
TGTGCCAGCAGCTTAGCTAGCGGCGCAGCCAAAAACATTCAGTACTTC
CASSLASGAAKNIQYF
>TRBJ2-1|NA|NA|TRBV7-9
TGTGCCAGCAGCTTAACCGGGAATGAGCAGTTCTTC
CASSLTGNEQFF
>TRBJ1-2|NA|NA|TRBV7-9
TGTGCCAGCAGCTTAGTTGGGCTAGAAAGGCTCTTC
CASSLVGLERLF
>TRBJ2-3|NA|NA|TRBV10-3
TGTGCCATCAGGGACCGACTAAAGGATACGCAGTATTTT
CAIRDRLKDTQYF
>TRBJ2-3|NA|NA|TRBV18
TGTGCCAGCTCACCAGGGGTGGGGTCAGATACGCAGTATTTT
CASSPGVGSDTQYF